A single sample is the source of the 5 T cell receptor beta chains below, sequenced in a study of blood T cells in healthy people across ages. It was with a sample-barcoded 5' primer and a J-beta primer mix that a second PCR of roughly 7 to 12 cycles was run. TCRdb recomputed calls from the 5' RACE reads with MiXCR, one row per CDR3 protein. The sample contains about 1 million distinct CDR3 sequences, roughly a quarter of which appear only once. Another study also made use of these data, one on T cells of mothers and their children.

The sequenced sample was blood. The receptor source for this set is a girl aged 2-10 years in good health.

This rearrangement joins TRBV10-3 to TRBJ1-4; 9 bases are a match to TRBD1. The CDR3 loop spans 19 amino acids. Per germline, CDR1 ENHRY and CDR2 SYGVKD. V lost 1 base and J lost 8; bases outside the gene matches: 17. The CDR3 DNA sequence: TGTGCCATCAGTGAGTACTCGCCTTCAACGACAGGGGGTGGAGAAAAACTGTTTTTT. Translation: CAISEYSPSTTGGGEKLFF.

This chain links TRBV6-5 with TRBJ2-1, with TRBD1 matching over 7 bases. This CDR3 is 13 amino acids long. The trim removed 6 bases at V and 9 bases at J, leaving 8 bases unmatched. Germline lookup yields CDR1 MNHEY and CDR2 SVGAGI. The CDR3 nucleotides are TGTGCCAGCAGCACTTACAGGGGCGGTGAGCAGTTCTTC. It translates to CASSTYRGGEQFF.

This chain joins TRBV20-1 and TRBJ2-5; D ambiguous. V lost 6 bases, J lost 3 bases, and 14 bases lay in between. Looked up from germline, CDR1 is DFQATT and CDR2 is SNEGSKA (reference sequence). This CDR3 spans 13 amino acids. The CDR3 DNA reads TGCAGTGCAATCGGCCTCGAGGAAGAGACCCAGTACTTC. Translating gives CSAIGLEEETQYF.

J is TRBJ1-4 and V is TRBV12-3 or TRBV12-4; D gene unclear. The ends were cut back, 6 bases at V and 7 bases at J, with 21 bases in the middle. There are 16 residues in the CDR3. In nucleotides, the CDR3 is TGTGCCAGCAGCCTAACCTTACCGGGCCCCGGTGAAAAACTGTTTTTT. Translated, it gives CASSLTLPGPGEKLFF.

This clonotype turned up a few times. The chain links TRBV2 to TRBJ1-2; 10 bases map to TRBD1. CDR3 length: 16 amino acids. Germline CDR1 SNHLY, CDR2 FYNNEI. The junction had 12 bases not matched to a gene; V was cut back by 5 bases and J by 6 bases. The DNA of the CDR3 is TGTGCCAGCAGTATGGACAGGGGGTTTTCAGTTGATGGCTACACCTTC. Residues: CASSMDRGFSVDGYTF.